The rows below give T cell receptor beta chains drawn from one sample of a study of blood T cell repertoires in COVID-19. Produced via immunoSEQ multiplex PCR; TCRdb's table is partial and in-frame only. The sample records approximately 260,000 clones, around 88% being singletons. Sequences were obtained from PBMCs or T cells enriched from blood (not recorded which). The receptor source for this set is a woman in her 40s with acute COVID-19. Both conserved end residues are part of each CDR3. D genes are given only for firm matches. Where a row states a size, it is once, few, many or the class of an expanded clone; other rows omit it.

CDR3 DNA: TGCGCCAGCAGCCTCCGTACCGACAGGTTCTCTGGAAACACCATATATTTT; CDR3 protein: CASSLRTDRFSGNTIYF; V gene: TRBV4-1; D gene: .; clone size: .; J gene: TRBJ1-3
CDR3 DNA: TGTGCCAGCAGCGTAGGGTGGGAGGGCACAGATACGCAGTATTTT; CDR3 protein: CASSVGWEGTDTQYF; V gene: TRBV9; D gene: .; clone size: .; J gene: TRBJ2-3
CDR3 DNA: TGCGCCAGCAGCGCCCGACAGGGGGTAAACACTGAAGCTTTCTTT; CDR3 protein: CASSARQGVNTEAFF; V gene: TRBV5-1; D gene: TRBD1; clone size: once; J gene: TRBJ1-1
CDR3 DNA: TGTGCCAGCAGCAAAGGCCGGGCTAGCGGGAGAGGCGAGACCCAGTACTTC; CDR3 protein: CASSKGRASGRGETQYF; V gene: TRBV21-1; D gene: .; clone size: .; J gene: TRBJ2-5
CDR3 DNA: TGTGCCAGCAGTGAGCGACAGGGCAGCAATCAGCCCCAGCATTTT; CDR3 protein: CASSERQGSNQPQHF; V gene: TRBV2; D gene: TRBD1; clone size: .; J gene: TRBJ1-5
CDR3 DNA: TGTGCCAGCAGTCAATTCCACGAGCAGTACTTC; CDR3 protein: CASSQFHEQYF; V gene: TRBV28; D gene: .; clone size: .; J gene: TRBJ2-7
CDR3 DNA: TGTGCCAGCAGTCTTCTAGGAGGTCATGAGCAGTTCTTC; CDR3 protein: CASSLLGGHEQFF; V gene: TRBV6-5; D gene: .; clone size: .; J gene: TRBJ2-1
CDR3 DNA: TGTGCCAGCAGCTTAGACACTCGTCCCGGGGAGCTGTTTTTT; CDR3 protein: CASSLDTRPGELFF; V gene: TRBV11-3; D gene: .; clone size: .; J gene: TRBJ2-2
CDR3 DNA: TGTGCCAGCGGAGGGGGCGGTGGGGCCAACGTCCTGACTTTC; CDR3 protein: CASGGGGGANVLTF; V gene: TRBV28; D gene: .; clone size: .; J gene: TRBJ2-6
CDR3 DNA: TGTGCCAGCAGGAAGGCAGCGAATAACTATGGCTACACCTTC; CDR3 protein: CASRKAANNYGYTF; V gene: TRBV2; D gene: .; clone size: few; J gene: TRBJ1-2